The rows below give T cell receptor beta chains drawn from one sample of a study of T cells in Graves' hyperthyroidism and ophthalmopathy. Using its own MiXCR run on the multiplex PCR reads, TCRdb lists one record per CDR3 protein. The data contain 750,000 to 950,000 distinct CDR3 sequences, roughly 40% of them singletons. The sample was blood. All receptors derive from a man aged 18 to 29 with Graves' hyperthyroidism. CDR3s include the opening cysteine and the closing phenylalanine or tryptophan. The order of the fields is V gene, J gene, D gene, clone size, CDR3 protein, CDR3 DNA. A D gene is named only where the DNA matches it firmly. Clone sizes are given selectively: once, few, many, or a class where the clone is expanded.

>TRBV2|TRBJ1-2|TRBD1|.
CASSLGTGGNGYTF
TGTGCCAGCAGTTTAGGGACAGGCGGAAATGGCTACACCTTC
>TRBV19|TRBJ1-6|TRBD1|many
CAWTGAYNSPLHF
TGTGCCTGGACAGGGGCTTATAATTCACCCCTCCACTTT
>TRBV9|TRBJ1-1|TRBD1|few
CASSHSTGGGRTEAFF
TGTGCCAGCAGTCATTCCACAGGGGGCGGTCGGACTGAAGCTTTCTTT
>TRBV29-1|TRBJ1-1|.|once
CSVVGGRGGTEAFF
TGCAGCGTTGTAGGGGGGAGGGGTGGCACTGAAGCTTTCTTT
>TRBV9|TRBJ2-5|.|.
CASSRGEGQPQYF
TGTGCCAGCAGCCGAGGTGAGGGGCAGCCCCAGTACTTC
>TRBV7-6|TRBJ2-7|.|many
CASGSRNYEQYF
TGTGCCAGCGGAAGCAGGAACTACGAGCAGTACTTC
>TRBV19|TRBJ2-2|.|.
CASSIDLRANTGELFF
TGTGCCAGTAGTATAGATCTGAGGGCGAACACCGGGGAGCTGTTTTTT
>TRBV7-9|TRBJ2-7|.|.
CASSVSTGEQYF
TGTGCCAGCAGCGTCTCAACAGGGGAGCAGTACTTC
>TRBV5-8|TRBJ1-3|TRBD1|.
CASTGTAGSNTIYF
TGTGCCAGCACCGGGACAGCGGGATCGAACACCATATATTTT
>TRBV19|TRBJ1-1|TRBD1|many
CASSRDRGRTEAFF
TGTGCCAGTAGTCGCGACAGGGGGCGGACTGAAGCTTTCTTT
>TRBV7-3|TRBJ1-1|.|.
CASKASSEAVVGTEAFF
TGTGCCAGCAAAGCCAGCAGTGAAGCGGTAGTGGGGACTGAAGCTTTCTTT
>TRBV12-3/TRBV12-4|TRBJ2-5|TRBD1|.
CASNYRGKETQYF
TGTGCCAGCAACTACAGGGGTAAAGAGACCCAGTACTTC
>TRBV20-1|TRBJ1-5|.|few
CSVPDPGRNQPQHF
TGCAGTGTCCCTGATCCAGGGAGGAATCAGCCCCAGCATTTT
>TRBV6-1|TRBJ2-2|.|once
CASSPGWTGELFF
TGTGCCAGCAGCCCGGGGTGGACCGGGGAGCTGTTTTTT
>TRBV7-6|TRBJ2-2|.|.
CASSFYSSVEGRGETGELFF
TGTGCCAGCAGCTTCTACTCTAGCGTTGAAGGCAGGGGGGAAACCGGGGAGCTGTTTTTT
>TRBV24-1|TRBJ2-7|TRBD1|many
CATSASGGEQYF
TGTGCCACCAGTGCTTCAGGGGGCGAGCAGTACTTC
>TRBV20-1|TRBJ1-1|.|few
CSARDRRGTGTEAFF
TGCAGTGCTAGAGATCGGAGAGGGACGGGCACTGAAGCTTTCTTT
>TRBV25-1|TRBJ2-7|.|once
CASSEIGRAYEQYF
TGTGCCAGCAGTGAAATCGGTAGGGCTTACGAGCAGTACTTC
>TRBV20-1|TRBJ2-2|TRBD2|.
CSARDSLAGDTGELFF
TGCAGTGCTAGAGATTCCCTAGCGGGAGATACCGGGGAGCTGTTTTTT
>TRBV10-3|TRBJ1-2|.|.
CASSSRDTF
TGTGCCAGCAGCTCGCGAGACACCTTC
>TRBV7-6|TRBJ2-5|TRBD1|few
CASRTGTGGETQYF
TGTGCCAGCAGAACCGGGACAGGGGGAGAGACCCAGTACTTC
>TRBV15|TRBJ1-2|TRBD1|.
CATIRDRVYGYTF
TGTGCCACCATCCGGGACAGGGTCTATGGCTACACCTTC
>TRBV29-1|TRBJ1-2|.|many
CSVEDGGAYGYTF
TGCAGCGTTGAAGACGGAGGGGCCTATGGCTACACCTTC
>TRBV12-3/TRBV12-4|TRBJ1-5|TRBD1|many
CASSGQGRNQPQHF
TGTGCCAGCAGTGGACAGGGAAGGAATCAGCCCCAGCATTTT
>TRBV5-6|TRBJ2-5|TRBD1|few
CASSWMTGGLVTQYF
TGTGCCAGCAGCTGGATGACAGGGGGTTTGGTGACCCAGTACTTC
>TRBV9|TRBJ1-1|.|.
CASSPLVRSVSTEAFF
TGTGCCAGCAGCCCCCTTGTGAGGTCGGTTAGCACTGAAGCTTTCTTT
>TRBV14|TRBJ1-1|.|many
CASSSTGPEAFF
TGTGCCAGCAGCTCGACAGGCCCTGAAGCTTTCTTT
>TRBV6-6|TRBJ2-7|.|.
CASSGLGTHNYEQYF
TGTGCCAGCAGTGGACTTGGGACGCACAACTACGAGCAGTACTTC
>TRBV6-6|TRBJ1-2|.|.
CASRDSYTF
TGTGCCAGCAGGGACAGCTACACCTTC
>TRBV12-3/TRBV12-4|TRBJ1-5|TRBD1|few
CASTEEGQVQPQHF
TGTGCCAGCACTGAAGAAGGACAGGTACAGCCCCAGCATTTT
>TRBV29-1|TRBJ2-5|TRBD2|many
CSVVAGDILAQYF
TGCAGCGTTGTCGCGGGAGACATTTTAGCCCAGTACTTC
>TRBV2|TRBJ2-2|TRBD2|few
CASSYYEGLAGAGELFF
TGTGCCAGCAGTTACTATGAGGGACTAGCGGGAGCCGGGGAGCTGTTTTTT
>TRBV7-6|TRBJ2-5|TRBD2|once
CASSARGLAGETQYF
TGTGCCAGCAGCGCCAGGGGACTAGCGGGAGAGACCCAGTACTTC
>TRBV12-3/TRBV12-4|TRBJ2-7|.|few
CASSLGALEQYF
TGTGCCAGCAGTTTGGGGGCACTCGAGCAGTACTTC
>TRBV9|TRBJ1-6|TRBD1|many
CASTPGTGVNSPLHF
TGTGCCAGCACCCCCGGGACAGGAGTTAATTCACCCCTCCACTTT
>TRBV5-1|TRBJ2-2|.|.
CATTKPGTGELFF
TGCGCCACCACTAAGCCGGGAACCGGGGAGCTGTTTTTT
>TRBV11-3|TRBJ2-7|.|.
CASSLDTTFYEQYF
TGTGCCAGCAGCTTAGACACCACCTTTTACGAGCAGTACTTC
>TRBV10-2|TRBJ1-2|.|.
CASSLEGRGPEYGYTF
TGTGCCAGCAGCTTGGAGGGGAGGGGTCCGGAATATGGCTACACCTTC
>TRBV6-6|TRBJ1-1|.|.
CASSSEQHTEAFF
TGTGCCAGTTCTTCGGAACAACACACTGAAGCTTTCTTT
>TRBV5-5|TRBJ1-5|.|.
CASSQELGPGSPQHF
TGCGCCAGCAGCCAAGAGCTCGGTCCCGGTTCGCCCCAGCATTTT
>TRBV15|TRBJ1-5|.|many
CATSSKQPGVDRPQHF
TGTGCCACCAGCAGCAAGCAACCCGGGGTGGATCGGCCCCAGCATTTT
>TRBV19|TRBJ1-5|.|.
CASSIDQREGRWARQPQHF
TGTGCCAGTAGTATAGATCAAAGAGAGGGACGTTGGGCGCGACAGCCCCAGCATTTT
>TRBV7-6|TRBJ2-3|.|.
CASSAPDADTQYF
TGTGCCAGCAGCGCCCCGGACGCAGATACGCAGTATTTT
>TRBV6-5|TRBJ2-2|.|few
CATSYVEGGELFF
TGTGCCACATCCTATGTAGAGGGTGGGGAGCTGTTTTTT
>TRBV29-1|TRBJ2-7|TRBD1|many
CSVDQGQGSEQYF
TGCAGCGTTGACCAGGGACAGGGGAGCGAGCAGTACTTC
>TRBV25-1|TRBJ2-7|.|.
CASSQRGNEQYF
TGTGCCAGCAGTCAAAGGGGGAATGAGCAGTACTTC
>TRBV2|TRBJ2-5|TRBD1|.
CASREGTGSQETQYF
TGTGCCAGCAGGGAAGGGACAGGGTCCCAAGAGACCCAGTACTTC
>TRBV25-1|TRBJ1-1|.|.
CACSAGAGLESTEAFF
TGTGCCTGCAGTGCGGGGGCAGGGTTGGAATCCACTGAAGCTTTCTTT
>TRBV25-1|TRBJ1-5|.|.
CASSLSVSGGNQPQHF
TGTGCCAGCAGTTTAAGTGTTAGCGGAGGCAATCAGCCCCAGCATTTT
>TRBV7-2|TRBJ1-3|.|once
CASSLELSSGNTIYF
TGTGCCAGCAGCTTAGAATTGAGCTCTGGGAACACCATATATTTT
>TRBV6-6|TRBJ1-2|.|few
CASSSDSPYGYTF
TGTGCCAGCAGTTCGGATAGCCCCTATGGCTACACCTTC
>TRBV15|TRBJ1-3|.|many
CATSRVVGQGIGNTIYF
TGTGCCACCAGCAGAGTCGTCGGCCAGGGTATTGGAAACACCATATATTTT
>TRBV19|TRBJ1-5|.|.
CASDAGSLLDQPQHF
TGTGCCAGCGATGCGGGATCCCTACTGGATCAGCCCCAGCATTTT
>TRBV29-1|TRBJ2-2|TRBD1|.
CSSEPRGPGELFF
TGCAGCAGTGAACCCAGGGGGCCCGGGGAGCTGTTTTTT